This TCR beta chain was identified during a study of identical twins. This clonotype was detected ten times or more. Antigen specificity is unknown. The length of the CDR3 is 14 residues. Trimming removed 4 bases from V and 7 bases from J, with 17 bases in between. CDR1 and CDR2 (germline): MNHEY, SVGEGT. Points from the study as a whole: The models systematically underestimated how much out-of-frame TCR alpha was shared in monozygotic twins. Low generation-probability sequences were in excess among twin-shared out-of-frame alpha sequences.

Unique molecular identifiers were in the cDNA, with template-switch universal primer binding. TCRdb analysed the 5' RACE reads with MiXCR anew, one entry per CDR3 protein. The sample includes approximately 240,000 distinct CDR3 sequences, 11% to 15% of them seen just once. Sequencing was carried out using memory (CD45RO+) T cells sorted from blood. This sequence originates from a woman younger than 30 in good health. The V and J genes are TRBV6-2 or TRBV6-3 and TRBJ2-7; a possible D gene is TRBD1 (6 bases). CDR3: CASSSRFWTVEQYF. CDR3 DNA: TGTGCCAGCAGTTCGAGATTCTGGACAGTAGAGCAGTACTTC.